Here is one TCR beta chain with its context. This record belongs to a study of technical replicates of blood from a handful of donors. Some clones are missing from TCRdb's copy, which holds only in-frame ones; the method was immunoSEQ multiplex PCR. The sample includes about 89,000 clones, 85% to 95% of them seen just once. Germline CDR1 MNHEY, CDR2 SMNVEV (reference sequence). The CDR3 has 15 amino acids. Trimming took 6 bases from V and 1 from J; bases not matched to a gene: 7. Sequencing input: T cells isolated from PBMCs. This TCR was recovered from a human donor in good health. The chain employs TRBV27 and TRBJ2-7; 9 nucleotides agree with TRBD2. CDR3 amino acids: CASSIATSGSYEQYF. CDR3 DNA sequence: TGTGCCAGCAGCATAGCGACTAGCGGTTCCTACGAGCAGTACTTC.